This paragraph covers one T cell receptor (beta chain) sequence. Without a recorded count, this clone is taken to be medium-sized (0.01 to 0.1%) from its frequency. Its antigen is not yet known. The data stem from a study of synovial regulatory T cells in juvenile arthritis (dated by TCRdb to between 2014 and 2016). Broadly, across the study: Among the sequenced patients, a few were classified as therapy-naive, methotrexate plus infliximab was given to one, methotrexate was given to about 6, and treatment information was unavailable for one. Using matched patient samples, the researchers compared TCRbeta CDR3 repertoires across three groups: blood iaTreg cells, other blood Treg cells and synovial fluid Treg cells. Effector T cell subsets from the study cohort were also sequenced for comparisons, but the Treg dataset by itself includes only blood Treg cells and synovial fluid Treg cells. Treg and Teff subsets from more than ten JIA patients with active disease were included in the TCR repertoire comparisons.

The germline V gene yields MNHNS for CDR1 and SASEGT for CDR2. There are 15 amino acids in the CDR3, from cysteine to phenylalanine inclusive. Only the protein is on record. For each patient with active arthritis, synovial fluid was collected together with matched peripheral blood, and this synovial fluid made up the synovial samples. TCR repertoire donors were about eleven juvenile idiopathic arthritis patients with active disease who had not reached inactive disease, 3 polyarticular and 8 oligoarticular. The median age of the TCR-sequenced patients was over 10 years (range roughly 2.4-25), and their median disease duration was roughly 7 years (range 0.2-19.1). Synovial Treg cells showed FOXP3 TSDR demethylation comparable to blood and healthy-donor Treg cells, supporting bona fide regulatory lineage commitment. Samples for TCR repertoire analysis came from two centres in Italy. The library was generated by the immunoSEQ multiplex PCR assay. TCRbeta CDR3 sequencing was performed by Adaptive Biotechnologies. On the study's bioinformatics: Repertoire similarity was assessed with the Chao-modified Jaccard index and with the median clonotype overlap from 200 random subsamples of equal sample size. The similarity analyses were based on either productive nucleotide sequences or amino acid sequences translated in silico. Hierarchical clustering with single linkage and t-SNE based on Chao-modified Jaccard distances were applied for the comparison of repertoires. Repertoire diversity was quantified with the Renyi index, after sample size normalisation, across a range of alpha values. The source is immuneACCESS, and TCRdb retained only in-frame sequences with V and J called. Part of the clones is not carried over; for the studies checked, unresolved V genes explain less than half of this, and the remainder is unexplained. That table is the source of V, J and clone size, and D and trimming were worked out from the DNA. This sample's table carries 2,200 or so clones. About 13% of the sample comes from the top ten.

Overall study outcomes, separate from this receptor: Across patients, iaTreg TCR repertoires were largely private and overlapped partially with synovial Teff repertoires and blood CPL repertoires. Synovial Treg cells shared more CDR3 sequences with iaTreg cells than with other blood Treg cells; Chao-Jaccard similarity confirmed closer relation.

This clonotype was sampled from a donor younger than 30 with juvenile idiopathic arthritis. The sample consisted of Treg cells from the synovium. The rearrangement combines TRBV6-1 with TRBJ1-1; TCRdb selects TRBD1, and the lack of DNA leaves this call unchecked. The CDR3: CASPGSGGERTEAFF.